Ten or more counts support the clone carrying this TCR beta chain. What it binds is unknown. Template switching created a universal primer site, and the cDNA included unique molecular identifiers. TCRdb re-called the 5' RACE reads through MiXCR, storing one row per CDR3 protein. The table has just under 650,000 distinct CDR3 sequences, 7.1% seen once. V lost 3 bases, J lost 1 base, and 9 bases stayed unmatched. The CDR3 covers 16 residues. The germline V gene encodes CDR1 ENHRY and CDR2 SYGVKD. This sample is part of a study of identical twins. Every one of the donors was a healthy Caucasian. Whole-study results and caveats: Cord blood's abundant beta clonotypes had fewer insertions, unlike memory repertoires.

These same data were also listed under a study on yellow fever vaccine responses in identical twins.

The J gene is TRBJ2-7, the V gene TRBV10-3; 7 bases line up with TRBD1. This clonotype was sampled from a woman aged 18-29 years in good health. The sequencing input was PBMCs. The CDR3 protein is CAISDSGQMNSYEQYF. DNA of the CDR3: TGTGCCATCAGTGATTCGGGACAGATGAATTCCTACGAGCAGTACTTC.